The clone carrying this TCR beta chain was picked up one time. Antigen specificity is unknown. Germline-derived CDR1 and CDR2 are SGDLS and YYNGEE. V was clipped by 4 bases and J by 1 base, with 15 bases between them. This CDR3 comprises 16 residues. The sample comes from a study of cytomegalovirus exposure and HLA in healthy donors. General study findings and limits: Over 150 TCR beta chains were listed as cytomegalovirus-associated. Most subjects' HLA-A and HLA-B alleles were reportedly predicted from TCR beta sequences.

The PCR had 60 Vbeta and 13 Jbeta primers. Some clones are missing from TCRdb's copy, which holds only in-frame ones; the method was immunoSEQ multiplex PCR. The sample comprises 100,000 to 120,000 clones, about 90% of which are singletons, and approximately 1.8% rests with the top ten. The V gene is TRBV9, the J gene TRBJ1-3, with a tentative D call TRBD1 (6 bases). The sample consisted of PBMCs. The sequence derives from a man aged 40-49 years in good health and CMV-seronegative. CDR3 residues: CASSPLGAISGNTIYF. DNA of the CDR3: TGTGCCAGCAGCCCCCTGGGGGCCATTTCTGGAAACACCATATATTTT.